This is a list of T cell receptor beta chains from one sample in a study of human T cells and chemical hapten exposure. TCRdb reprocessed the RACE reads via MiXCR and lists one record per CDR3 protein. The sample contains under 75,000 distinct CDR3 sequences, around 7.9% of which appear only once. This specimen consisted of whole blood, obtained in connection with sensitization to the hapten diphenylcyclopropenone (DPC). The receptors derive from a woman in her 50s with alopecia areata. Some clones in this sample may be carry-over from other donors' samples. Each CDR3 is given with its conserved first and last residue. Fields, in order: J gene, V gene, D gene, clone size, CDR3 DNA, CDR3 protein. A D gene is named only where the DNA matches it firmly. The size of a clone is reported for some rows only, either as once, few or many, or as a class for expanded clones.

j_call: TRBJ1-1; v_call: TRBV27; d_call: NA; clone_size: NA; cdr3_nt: TGTGCCAGCAGTCCGTCACGGGACGGCATCCCAAGGCCCAAGAACACTGAAGCTTTCTTT; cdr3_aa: CASSPSRDGIPRPKNTEAFF
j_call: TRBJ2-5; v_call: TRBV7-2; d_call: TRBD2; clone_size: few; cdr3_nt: TGTGCCAGCAGCCCCGGACTAGCGGGATTTCAAGAGACCCAGTACTTC; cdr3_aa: CASSPGLAGFQETQYF
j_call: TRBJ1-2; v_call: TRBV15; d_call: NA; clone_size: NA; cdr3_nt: TGTGCCACCAGCAGAGATACAGGGACGCTGAGTGGCTACACCTTC; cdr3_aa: CATSRDTGTLSGYTF
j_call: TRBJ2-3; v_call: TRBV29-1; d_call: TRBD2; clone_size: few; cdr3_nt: TGCAGCTCCCGGGGGGTAGGCGCAGATACGCAGTATTTT; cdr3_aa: CSSRGVGADTQYF
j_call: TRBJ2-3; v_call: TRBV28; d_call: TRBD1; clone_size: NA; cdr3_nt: TGTGCCAGCGGGACAGATAAATACACAGATACGCAGTATTTT; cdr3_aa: CASGTDKYTDTQYF
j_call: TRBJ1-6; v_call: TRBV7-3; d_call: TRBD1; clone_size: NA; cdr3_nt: TGTGCCAGCAGCTCAGGACAGGCCTATTCACCCCTCCACTTT; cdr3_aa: CASSSGQAYSPLHF
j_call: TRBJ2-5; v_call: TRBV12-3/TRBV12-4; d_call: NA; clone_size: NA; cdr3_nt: TGTGCCAGCAGTTCCTCAACCGGAGGGGAGACCCAGTACTTC; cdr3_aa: CASSSSTGGETQYF
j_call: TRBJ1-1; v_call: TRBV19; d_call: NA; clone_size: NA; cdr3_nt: TGTGCCAGTAGTATAATGGGCGGTACTGAAGCTTTCTTT; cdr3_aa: CASSIMGGTEAFF
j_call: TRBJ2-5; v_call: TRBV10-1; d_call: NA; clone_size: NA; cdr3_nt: TGCGCCAGCAGTGAGTCCAGGGGAGCGGAGACCCAGTACTTC; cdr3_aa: CASSESRGAETQYF
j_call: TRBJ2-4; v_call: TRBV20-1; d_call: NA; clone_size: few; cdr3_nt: TGCAGTGCTATTCGGGTTTTGGGCAAAAACATTCAGTACTTC; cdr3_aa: CSAIRVLGKNIQYF
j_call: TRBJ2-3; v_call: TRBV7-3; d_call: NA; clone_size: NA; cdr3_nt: TGTGCCAGCAGCTTGGACCGAGGGGGTAGCACGCAGTATTTT; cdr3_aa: CASSLDRGGSTQYF
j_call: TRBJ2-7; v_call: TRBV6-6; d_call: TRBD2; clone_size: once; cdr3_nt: TGTGCCAGCAGCGCTACTAGCGGGGGGCCCTACGAGCAGTACTTC; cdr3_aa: CASSATSGGPYEQYF
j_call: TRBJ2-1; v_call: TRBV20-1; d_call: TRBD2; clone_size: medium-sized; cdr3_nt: TGCAGTGCTAGAGATCATCCAGCGGGAGGGCCGGGGGGTGAGCAGTTCTTC; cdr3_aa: CSARDHPAGGPGGEQFF
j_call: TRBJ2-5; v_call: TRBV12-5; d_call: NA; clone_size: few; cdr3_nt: TGTGCTAGTGGTTCCGGTACCAGAGAGACCCAGTACTTC; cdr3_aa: CASGSGTRETQYF
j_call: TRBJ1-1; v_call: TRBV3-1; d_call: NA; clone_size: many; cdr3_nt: TGTGCCAGCAGCGGAACCTCGACAGTCATTGAAGCTTTCTTT; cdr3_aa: CASSGTSTVIEAFF
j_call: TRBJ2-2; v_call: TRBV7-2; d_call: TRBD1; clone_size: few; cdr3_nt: TGTGCCAGCAGACGGACAGGGGCGAACACCGGGGAGCTGTTTTTT; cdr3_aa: CASRRTGANTGELFF
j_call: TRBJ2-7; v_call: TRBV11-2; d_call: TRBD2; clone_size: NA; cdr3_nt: TGTGCCAGCAGACAACCGGGACTAGCGACCTACGAGCAGTACTTC; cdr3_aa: CASRQPGLATYEQYF
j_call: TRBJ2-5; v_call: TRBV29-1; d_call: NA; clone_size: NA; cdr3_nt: TGCAGCGTTGCCGCGAAGGTGGGAGAGACCCAGTACTTC; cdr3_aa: CSVAAKVGETQYF
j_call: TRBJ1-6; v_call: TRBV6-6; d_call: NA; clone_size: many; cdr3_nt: TGTGCCAGCAGCCTCCCCGGGGGGGGCCGCCCCCTCCACTTT; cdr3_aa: CASSLPGGGRPLHF
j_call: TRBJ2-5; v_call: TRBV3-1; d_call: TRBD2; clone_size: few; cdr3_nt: TGTGCCAGCAGCCAAGCGGGGGAGGGAGAGACCCAGTACTTC; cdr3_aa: CASSQAGEGETQYF
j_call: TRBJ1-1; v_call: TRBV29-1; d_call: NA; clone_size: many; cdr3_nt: TGCAGCGTTGACCGTGGCACCTCGAACACTGAAGCTTTCTTT; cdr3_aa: CSVDRGTSNTEAFF
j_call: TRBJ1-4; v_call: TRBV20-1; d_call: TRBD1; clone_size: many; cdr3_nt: TGCAGTGCTAGAGCCGACAGGGCCGAAACTAATGAAAAACTGTTTTTT; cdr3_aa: CSARADRAETNEKLFF
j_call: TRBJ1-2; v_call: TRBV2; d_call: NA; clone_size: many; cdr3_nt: TGTGCCAGCAGTGACCCAGCTTATAGCTATGGCTACACCTTC; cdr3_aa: CASSDPAYSYGYTF
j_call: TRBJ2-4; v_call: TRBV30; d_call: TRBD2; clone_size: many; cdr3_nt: TGTGCCTGGAGTAGCGGGAGGTTTCAGTACTTC; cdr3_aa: CAWSSGRFQYF
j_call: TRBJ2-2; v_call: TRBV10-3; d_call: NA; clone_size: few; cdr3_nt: TGTGCCATCAGTGAGGCCAACGGTCAGATTGCCGGGGAGCTGTTTTTT; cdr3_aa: CAISEANGQIAGELFF
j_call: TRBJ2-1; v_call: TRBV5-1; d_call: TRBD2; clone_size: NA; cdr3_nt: TGCGCCAGCAGCCCGGGCGGGACTAGCGGGGGATACAATGAGCAGTTCTTC; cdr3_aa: CASSPGGTSGGYNEQFF
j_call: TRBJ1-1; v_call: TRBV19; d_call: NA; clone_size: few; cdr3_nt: TGTGCCAGTAGTATAGGGCGGAACACTGAAGCTTTCTTT; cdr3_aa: CASSIGRNTEAFF
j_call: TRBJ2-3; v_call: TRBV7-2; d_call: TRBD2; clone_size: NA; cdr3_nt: TGTGCCAGCAGCTTCGGACTAGGCCCAGATACGCAGTATTTT; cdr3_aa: CASSFGLGPDTQYF
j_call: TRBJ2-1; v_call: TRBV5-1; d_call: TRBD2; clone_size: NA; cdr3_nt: TGCGCCAGCAGCCGAACTAGCGGGGCTAACAATGAGCAGTTCTTC; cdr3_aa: CASSRTSGANNEQFF
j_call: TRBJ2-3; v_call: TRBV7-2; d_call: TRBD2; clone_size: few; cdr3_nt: TGTGCCAGCAGCTCGAGACTAGCGGGAGGAACAGATACGCAGTATTTT; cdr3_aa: CASSSRLAGGTDTQYF
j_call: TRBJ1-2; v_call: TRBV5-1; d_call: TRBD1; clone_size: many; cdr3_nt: TGCGCCAGCAGCTCCGGGACAGGGTTTCATGGCTACACCTTC; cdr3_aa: CASSSGTGFHGYTF
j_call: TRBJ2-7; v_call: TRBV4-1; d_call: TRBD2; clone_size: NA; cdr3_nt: TGCGCCAGCAGCGCACTCGGACTAGCGGCCTACGAGCAGTACTTC; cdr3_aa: CASSALGLAAYEQYF
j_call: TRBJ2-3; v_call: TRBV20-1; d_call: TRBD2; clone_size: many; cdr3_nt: TGCAGTGCTAGAGGGCTAGCGGGACACACAGATACGCAGTATTTT; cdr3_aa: CSARGLAGHTDTQYF
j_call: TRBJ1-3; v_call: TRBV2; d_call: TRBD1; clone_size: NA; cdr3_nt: TGTGCCAGCTTACAGGGGTCAGGAAACACCATATATTTT; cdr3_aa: CASLQGSGNTIYF
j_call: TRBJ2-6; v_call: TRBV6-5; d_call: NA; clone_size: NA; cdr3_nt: TGTGCCAGCAGTCGACCGATGAGCCCAGGGATCTCTGGGGCCAACGTCCTGACTTTC; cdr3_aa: CASSRPMSPGISGANVLTF
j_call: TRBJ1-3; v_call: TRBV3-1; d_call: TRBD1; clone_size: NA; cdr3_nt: TGTGCCAGCTGGGGACAGCATGGAAACACCATATATTTT; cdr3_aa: CASWGQHGNTIYF
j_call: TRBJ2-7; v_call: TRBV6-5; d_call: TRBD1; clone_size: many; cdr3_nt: TGTGCCAGCAGTTACCTGGGACAGGGGACCAACGAGCAGTACTTC; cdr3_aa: CASSYLGQGTNEQYF
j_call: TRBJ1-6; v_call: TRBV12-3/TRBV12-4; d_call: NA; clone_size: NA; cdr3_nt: TGTGCCAGCACCAGGCAGAGCTCAAATTCACCCCTCCACTTT; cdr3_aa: CASTRQSSNSPLHF
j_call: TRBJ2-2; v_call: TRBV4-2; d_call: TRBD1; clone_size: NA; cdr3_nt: TGTGCCAGCAGCCAAGGGGACAGGAACACCGGGGAGCTGTTTTTT; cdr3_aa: CASSQGDRNTGELFF
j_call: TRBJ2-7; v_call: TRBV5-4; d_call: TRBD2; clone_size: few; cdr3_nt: TGTGCCAGCAGCCTGGGACTAGCGGGAGGGGAGCAGTACTTC; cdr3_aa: CASSLGLAGGEQYF
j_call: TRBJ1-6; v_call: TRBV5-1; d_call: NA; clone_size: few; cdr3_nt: TGCGCCAGCAGCTTGGCCAGCGCAAATTCACCCCTCCACTTT; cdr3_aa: CASSLASANSPLHF
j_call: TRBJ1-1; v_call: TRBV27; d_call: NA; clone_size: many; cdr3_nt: TGTGCCAGCAGGGTCTCTCTGAACACTGAAGCTTTCTTT; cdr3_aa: CASRVSLNTEAFF
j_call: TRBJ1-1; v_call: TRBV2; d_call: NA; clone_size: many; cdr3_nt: TGTGCCAGCAGTGAACTCACTGAAGCTTTCTTT; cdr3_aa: CASSELTEAFF
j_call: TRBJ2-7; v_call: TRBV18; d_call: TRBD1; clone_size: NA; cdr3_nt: TGTGCCAGCTCACGGGACAGGGGTGGCGAGCAGTACTTC; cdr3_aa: CASSRDRGGEQYF
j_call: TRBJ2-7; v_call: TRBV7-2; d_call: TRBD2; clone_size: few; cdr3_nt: TGTGCCAGCAGCGTAGCGGGACGGGCGTCCTACGAGCAGTACTTC; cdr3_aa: CASSVAGRASYEQYF
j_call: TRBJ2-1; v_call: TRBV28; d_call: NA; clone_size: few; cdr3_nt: TGTGCCAGCAGGCCCGCCGGCCTTGAGCAGTTCTTC; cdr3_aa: CASRPAGLEQFF
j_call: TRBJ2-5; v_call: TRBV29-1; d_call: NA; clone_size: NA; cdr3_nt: TGCAGCGGTAAAGAGGAGACCCAGTACTTC; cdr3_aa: CSGKEETQYF
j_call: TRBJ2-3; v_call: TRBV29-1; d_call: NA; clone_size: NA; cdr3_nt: TGCAGCGTTGGATTCCGCTCATTCACAGATACGCAGTATTTT; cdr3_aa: CSVGFRSFTDTQYF
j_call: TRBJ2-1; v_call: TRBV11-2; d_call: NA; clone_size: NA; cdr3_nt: TGTGCCAGCAGCTTAGTTGGCAATGAGCAGTTCTTC; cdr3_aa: CASSLVGNEQFF